The subject of this entry is one T cell receptor beta chain. Clones were sequenced by immunoSEQ multiplex PCR, and TCRdb holds only the in-frame ones, with some missing. This sample yields some 120,000 clones, of which approximately 87% are seen a single time; 12% belongs to the top ten. These data are taken from a study of control samples from healthy donors and cancer patients. The CDR3 covers 16 residues. Germline lookup yields CDR1 SGHTA and CDR2 FQGNSA. Unmatched junction bases numbered 5, after V lost 2 bases and J lost 0 bases. The V call is TRBV7-2, the J call TRBJ1-1; 8 bases line up with TRBD1. This receptor was obtained from a man aged 25-45 years in good health. The source material was blood. The CDR3 DNA is TGTGCCAGCAGCTTAACTGGGACAGGCATGAACACTGAAGCTTTCTTT. This codes for CASSLTGTGMNTEAFF.